Detailed here is one T cell receptor (beta chain). This record belongs to a study of control samples from healthy donors and cancer patients. Sequencing used immunoSEQ multiplex PCR; TCRdb keeps in-frame clones, though not all of them. The top ten clones hold 2% to 2.5% of a sample with fewer than 150,000 clones, approximately 92% of them seen once. The CDR3 is made up of 15 amino acids. Trimming stripped 0 bases from V and 4 bases from J, with 15 bases between. Germline V gene lookup returns CDR1 SQVTM and CDR2 ANQGSEA. The chain combines TRBV29-1 with TRBJ1-2; a possible D gene is TRBD1 (5 bases). The sequenced sample was blood. This receptor was identified in a man aged 18 to 30 in good health. The CDR3 sequence: CSVEDGTLTGYGYTF. The CDR3 nucleotides are TGCAGCGTTGAAGATGGGACCTTAACTGGCTATGGCTACACCTTC. The full variable domain, with the rest looked up from reference TRBV29-1 and TRBJ1-2, is SAVISQKPSRDICQRGTSLTIQCQVDSQVTMMFWYRQQPGQSLTLIATANQGSEATYESGFVIDKFPISRPNLTFSTLTVSNMSPEDSSIYLCSVEDGTLTGYGYTFGSGTRLTVV.